These T cell receptor beta chains were read from a single sample in a study of shared clonotypes between healthy human individuals. The assay was immunoSEQ multiplex PCR, and TCRdb's table has in-frame clones only and misses some. The profile covers 2 million to 2.5 million clones, with roughly 92% appearing a single time and around 0.35% taken by the ten largest. Sequencing input: naive CD4+ T cells from PBMCs. These receptors came from a man aged 18 to 29 in good health. Some clones in this sample may be carry-over from other donors' samples. The CDR3 runs from the conserved cysteine through the conserved F or W. The D gene is left open where the match is weak. Expanded clones get a size class; other rows say once, few or many, or leave the size out.

V: TRBV9; D: NA; size: NA; J: TRBJ2-2; DNA: TGTGCCAGCAGCAGAGAGGGGACACCCACCGGGGAGCTGTTTTTT; CDR3: CASSREGTPTGELFF
V: TRBV6-1; D: NA; size: NA; J: TRBJ2-7; DNA: TGTGCCAGCGGAAGTTTGGGGGGTATCTACGAGCAGTACTTC; CDR3: CASGSLGGIYEQYF
V: TRBV19; D: NA; size: NA; J: TRBJ1-2; DNA: TGTGCCAGTAGTATAGATACCAGGTCGGGCAGGGGCAGCGGCTACACCTTC; CDR3: CASSIDTRSGRGSGYTF
V: TRBV4-1; D: NA; size: NA; J: TRBJ2-7; DNA: TGCGCCAGCAGCCAGGGCTTTACTCCCTACGAGCAGTACTTC; CDR3: CASSQGFTPYEQYF
V: TRBV5-1; D: NA; size: NA; J: TRBJ1-2; DNA: TGCGCCAGCAGCTTATCATCCACAGTTAACTATGGCTACACCTTC; CDR3: CASSLSSTVNYGYTF
V: TRBV18; D: NA; size: once; J: TRBJ1-5; DNA: TGTGCCAGCTCAGCTTTACAGGGCGGGCAGCCCCAGCATTTT; CDR3: CASSALQGGQPQHF
V: TRBV2; D: NA; size: NA; J: TRBJ2-3; DNA: TGTGCCAGCCGGGTAAGCACAGATACGCAGTATTTT; CDR3: CASRVSTDTQYF
V: TRBV5-1; D: NA; size: NA; J: TRBJ2-1; DNA: TGCGCCAGCAGCGTAGGGTCGCCCTCCTACAATGAGCAGTTCTTC; CDR3: CASSVGSPSYNEQFF
V: TRBV10-1; D: TRBD2; size: NA; J: TRBJ2-1; DNA: TGCGCCAGCAGTAGCGGGAAGGGGCAGTTCTTC; CDR3: CASSSGKGQFF
V: TRBV6-5; D: TRBD2; size: NA; J: TRBJ2-1; DNA: TGTGCCAGCAGTTACCGTGGTAGCGGGAGAGGGAATGAGCAGTTCTTC; CDR3: CASSYRGSGRGNEQFF
V: TRBV5-4; D: NA; size: NA; J: TRBJ2-5; DNA: TGTGCCAGCAGCCCGGGGGGCAGGGGGCTCCAAGAGACCCAGTACTTC; CDR3: CASSPGGRGLQETQYF
V: TRBV6-6; D: TRBD2; size: NA; J: TRBJ2-5; DNA: TGTGCCAGCAGCAGAGCGGGAAGAGGGGCAGAGACCCAGTACTTC; CDR3: CASSRAGRGAETQYF
V: TRBV2; D: NA; size: NA; J: TRBJ2-7; DNA: TGTGCCAGCAGTGTCCTAGTAATCCCCTACGAGCAGTACTTC; CDR3: CASSVLVIPYEQYF
V: TRBV27; D: TRBD1; size: NA; J: TRBJ2-7; DNA: TGTGCCAGCAGTACTCCGGACAGGGGGCGACTCGAGCAGTACTTC; CDR3: CASSTPDRGRLEQYF
V: TRBV13; D: NA; size: few; J: TRBJ2-2; DNA: TGTGCCAGCAGCTCCCTGGTGTGGACGAGAACCGGGGAGCTGTTTTTT; CDR3: CASSSLVWTRTGELFF
V: TRBV27; D: NA; size: NA; J: TRBJ2-7; DNA: TGTGCCAGCAGAGGGTGGGGACTTGCCTACGAGCAGTACTTC; CDR3: CASRGWGLAYEQYF
V: TRBV5-1; D: NA; size: NA; J: TRBJ1-1; DNA: TGCGCCAGCAGCTCGCTATACAGGGTGGACACTGAAGCTTTCTTT; CDR3: CASSSLYRVDTEAFF
V: TRBV15; D: NA; size: NA; J: TRBJ2-1; DNA: TGTGCCACCAGCAGAGATCGGCTGGCTGACAATGAGCAGTTCTTC; CDR3: CATSRDRLADNEQFF
V: TRBV2; D: NA; size: NA; J: TRBJ2-1; DNA: TGTGCCGTAGGGGGGCGGGCGGATGAGCAGTTCTTC; CDR3: CAVGGRADEQFF
V: TRBV5-1; D: TRBD2; size: NA; J: TRBJ2-7; DNA: TGCGCCAGCAGCCCCCTAGCGGGAGCCGACCGATCCTACGAGCAGTACTTC; CDR3: CASSPLAGADRSYEQYF
V: TRBV18; D: TRBD2; size: NA; J: TRBJ2-2; DNA: TGTGCCAGCTCACCATCCTTGCTAGCGGGAGGCACCGGGGAGCTGTTTTTT; CDR3: CASSPSLLAGGTGELFF
V: TRBV7-9; D: NA; size: NA; J: TRBJ2-7; DNA: TGTGCCAGCAGCTTTAGTAACAGACTATACGAGCAGTACTTC; CDR3: CASSFSNRLYEQYF
V: TRBV6-6; D: NA; size: once; J: TRBJ1-1; DNA: TGTGCCAGCAGTAGGGGGACCATGAACACTGAAGCTTTCTTT; CDR3: CASSRGTMNTEAFF
V: TRBV7-9; D: TRBD2; size: NA; J: TRBJ2-3; DNA: TGTGCCAGCAGCTTAGGTAGCGGGGCAGATACGCAGTATTTT; CDR3: CASSLGSGADTQYF
V: TRBV9; D: NA; size: NA; J: TRBJ2-3; DNA: TGTGCCAGCAGCGTAGGGGCGGGTACTAGCACAGATACGCAGTATTTT; CDR3: CASSVGAGTSTDTQYF
V: TRBV19; D: NA; size: NA; J: TRBJ1-5; DNA: TGTGCCAGTAATCGGGCAGGGCCTAGCAATCAGCCCCAGCATTTT; CDR3: CASNRAGPSNQPQHF
V: TRBV30; D: NA; size: NA; J: TRBJ2-7; DNA: TGTGCCTGGAGTGTAAACAGGGAGAACGAGCAGTACTTC; CDR3: CAWSVNRENEQYF
V: TRBV10-3; D: TRBD1; size: NA; J: TRBJ1-1; DNA: TGTGCCATCAGTGAGGACAGGGGCACTGAAGCTTTCTTT; CDR3: CAISEDRGTEAFF
V: TRBV6-1; D: TRBD1; size: NA; J: TRBJ1-1; DNA: TGTGCCAGCACGGTGGGCAGGGGGGGTACTGAAGCTTTCTTT; CDR3: CASTVGRGGTEAFF
V: TRBV6-5; D: NA; size: NA; J: TRBJ1-1; DNA: TGTGCCAGCAGTTACGCGGGACAAATGAACACTGAAGCTTTCTTT; CDR3: CASSYAGQMNTEAFF
V: TRBV25-1; D: TRBD2; size: NA; J: TRBJ2-7; DNA: TGTGCCAGCGCAGCCGGGGGGGGACTAGCGAGATACGAGCAGTACTTC; CDR3: CASAAGGGLARYEQYF
V: TRBV14; D: NA; size: NA; J: TRBJ2-1; DNA: TGTGCCAGCAGCCGGGGGCGAGTCAATGAGCAGTTCTTC; CDR3: CASSRGRVNEQFF
V: TRBV28; D: TRBD1; size: NA; J: TRBJ2-5; DNA: TGTGCCAGCAGTTTGGACAGGCCCCAGTACTTC; CDR3: CASSLDRPQYF
V: TRBV11-3; D: NA; size: NA; J: TRBJ1-1; DNA: TGTGCCAGCAGCTTAGGGCAGTCGAACACTGAAGCTTTCTTT; CDR3: CASSLGQSNTEAFF
V: TRBV7-2; D: NA; size: once; J: TRBJ2-1; DNA: TGTGCCAGCAGCTTAGTCTGGGTTGAGCAGTTCTTC; CDR3: CASSLVWVEQFF